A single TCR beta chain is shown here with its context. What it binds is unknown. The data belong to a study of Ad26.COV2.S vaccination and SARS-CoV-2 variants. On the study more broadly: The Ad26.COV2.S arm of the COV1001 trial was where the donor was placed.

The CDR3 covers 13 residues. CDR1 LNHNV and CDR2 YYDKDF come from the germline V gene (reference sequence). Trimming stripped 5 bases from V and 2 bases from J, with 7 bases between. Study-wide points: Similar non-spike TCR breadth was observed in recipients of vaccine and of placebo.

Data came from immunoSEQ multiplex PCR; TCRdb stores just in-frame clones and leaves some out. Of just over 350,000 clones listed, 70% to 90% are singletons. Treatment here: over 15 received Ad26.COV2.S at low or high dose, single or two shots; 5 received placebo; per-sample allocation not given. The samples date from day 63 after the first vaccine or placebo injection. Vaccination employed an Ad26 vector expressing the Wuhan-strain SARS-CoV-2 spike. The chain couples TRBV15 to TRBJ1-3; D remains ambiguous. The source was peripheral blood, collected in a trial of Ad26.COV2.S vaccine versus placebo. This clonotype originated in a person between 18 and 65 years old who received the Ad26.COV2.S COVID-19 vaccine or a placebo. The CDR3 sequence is CATSAQPGNTIYF. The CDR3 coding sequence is TGTGCCACCAGCGCCCAGCCTGGAAACACCATATATTTT.